This T cell receptor beta chain is drawn from a study of brain metastases from non-small cell lung cancer. Assay: immunoSEQ multiplex PCR; the TCRdb copy retains only in-frame clones and omits some. Of fewer than 9,500 clones listed, 85% were seen once; the top ten hold roughly 4%. CDR1 and CDR2 (germline): SGHDT, YYEEEE. This CDR3 has 15 amino acids. V was clipped by 4 bases and J by 4 bases, with 17 bases between them. The sequence came from a donor aged 40 or over with non-small cell lung cancer. The V and J genes are TRBV5-6 and TRBJ2-5; tentative D call: TRBD2 (7 bases). The material sequenced was primary lung tumor tissue. CDR3 bases: TGTGCCAGCAGCAAGGGGGGGGAGGGGCCAGAGACCCAGTACTTC. It specifies CASSKGGEGPETQYF.